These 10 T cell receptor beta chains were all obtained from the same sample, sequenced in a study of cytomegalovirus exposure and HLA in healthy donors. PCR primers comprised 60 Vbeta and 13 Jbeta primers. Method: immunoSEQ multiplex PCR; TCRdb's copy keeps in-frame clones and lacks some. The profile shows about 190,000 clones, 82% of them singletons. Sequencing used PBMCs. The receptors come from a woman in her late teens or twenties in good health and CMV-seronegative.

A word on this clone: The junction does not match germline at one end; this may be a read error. CDR3 bases: TGTTCCAGCAGCTTGACTAGCGATCCGTGGGATACGCAGTATTTT. Amino acid sequence: CSSSLTSDPWDTQYF. V gene TRBV7-9 combines with J gene TRBJ2-3, with 8 bases that match TRBD2. The CDR3 sequence is 15 residues long. CDR1 SEHNR and CDR2 FQNEAQ come from the germline V gene (reference sequence). The complete variable domain, with remaining parts taken from reference TRBV7-9 and TRBJ2-3, reads DTGVSQNPRHKITKRGQNVTFRCDPISEHNRLYWYRQTLGQGPEFLTYFQNEAQLEKSRLLSDRFSAERPKGSFSTLEIQRTEQGDSAMYLCSSSLTSDPWDTQYFGPGTRLTVL.

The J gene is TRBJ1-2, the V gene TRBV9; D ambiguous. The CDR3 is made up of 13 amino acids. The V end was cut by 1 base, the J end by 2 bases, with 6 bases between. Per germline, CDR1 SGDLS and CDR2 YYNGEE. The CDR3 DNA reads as TGTGCCAGCAGCGTAACTAGAAACTATGGCTACACCTTC. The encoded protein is CASSVTRNYGYTF.

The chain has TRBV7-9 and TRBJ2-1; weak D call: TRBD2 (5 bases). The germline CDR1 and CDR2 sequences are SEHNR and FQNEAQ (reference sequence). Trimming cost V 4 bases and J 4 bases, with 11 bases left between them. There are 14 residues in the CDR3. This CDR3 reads CASSSRTVYNEQFF. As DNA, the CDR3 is TGTGCCAGCAGCTCCAGGACTGTATACAATGAGCAGTTCTTC. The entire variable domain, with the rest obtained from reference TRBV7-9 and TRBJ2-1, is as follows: DTGVSQNPRHKITKRGQNVTFRCDPISEHNRLYWYRQTLGQGPEFLTYFQNEAQLEKSRLLSDRFSAERPKGSFSTLEIQRTEQGDSAMYLCASSSRTVYNEQFFGPGTRLTVL.

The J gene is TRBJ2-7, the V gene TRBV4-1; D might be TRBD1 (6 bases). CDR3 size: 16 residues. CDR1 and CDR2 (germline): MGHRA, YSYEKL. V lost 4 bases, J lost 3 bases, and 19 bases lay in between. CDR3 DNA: TGCGCCAGCAGCCTTGGTGGATTAGGGGGTGGCTACGAGCAGTACTTC. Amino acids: CASSLGGLGGGYEQYF.

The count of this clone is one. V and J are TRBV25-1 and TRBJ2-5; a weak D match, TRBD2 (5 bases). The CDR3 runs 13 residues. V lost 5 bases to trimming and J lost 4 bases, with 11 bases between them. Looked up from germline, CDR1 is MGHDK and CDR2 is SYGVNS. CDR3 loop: CASSQTAGETQYF. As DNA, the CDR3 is TGTGCCAGCAGTCAGACGGCGGGAGAGACCCAGTACTTC.

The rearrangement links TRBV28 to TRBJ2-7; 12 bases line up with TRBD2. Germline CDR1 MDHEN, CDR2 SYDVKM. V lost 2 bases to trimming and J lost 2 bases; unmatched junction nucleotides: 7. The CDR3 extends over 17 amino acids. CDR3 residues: CASSLPEGLAGTYEQYF. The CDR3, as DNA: TGTGCCAGCAGTTTACCCGAAGGACTAGCGGGAACCTACGAGCAGTACTTC.

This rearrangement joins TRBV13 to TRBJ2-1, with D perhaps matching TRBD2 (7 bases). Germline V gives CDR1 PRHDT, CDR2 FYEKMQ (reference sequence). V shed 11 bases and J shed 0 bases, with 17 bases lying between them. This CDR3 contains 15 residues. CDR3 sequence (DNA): TGTGCCTGCCGGGGGAGGGGGAGCTCCTACAATGAGCAGTTCTTC. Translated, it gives CACRGRGSSYNEQFF.

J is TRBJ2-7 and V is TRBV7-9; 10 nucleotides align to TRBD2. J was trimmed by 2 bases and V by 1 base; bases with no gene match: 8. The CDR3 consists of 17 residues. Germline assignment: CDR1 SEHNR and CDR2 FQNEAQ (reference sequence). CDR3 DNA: TGTGCCAGCAGCTTAGGCTGGACTAGCGGAGTCCCCTACGAGCAGTACTTC. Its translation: CASSLGWTSGVPYEQYF. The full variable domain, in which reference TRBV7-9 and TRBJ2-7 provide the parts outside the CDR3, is DTGVSQNPRHKITKRGQNVTFRCDPISEHNRLYWYRQTLGQGPEFLTYFQNEAQLEKSRLLSDRFSAERPKGSFSTLEIQRTEQGDSAMYLCASSLGWTSGVPYEQYFGPGTRLTVT.

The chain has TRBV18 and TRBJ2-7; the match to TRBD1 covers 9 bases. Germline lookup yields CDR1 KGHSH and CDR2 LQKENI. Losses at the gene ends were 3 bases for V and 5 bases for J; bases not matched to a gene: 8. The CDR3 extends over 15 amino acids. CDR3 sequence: CASSPGTGYGNEQYF. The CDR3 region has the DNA TGTGCCAGCTCACCCGGGACAGGGTACGGTAACGAGCAGTACTTC.

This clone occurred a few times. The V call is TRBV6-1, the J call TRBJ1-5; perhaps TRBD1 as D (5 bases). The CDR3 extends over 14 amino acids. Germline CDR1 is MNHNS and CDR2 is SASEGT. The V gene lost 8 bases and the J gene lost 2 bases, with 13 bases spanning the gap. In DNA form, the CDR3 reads TGTGCCAGCTTGGACATCGACGGCAATCAGCCCCAGCATTTT. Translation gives CASLDIDGNQPQHF.